These 15 T cell receptor beta chains were sequenced from one sample in a study of regulatory T cells in long-lasting Graves disease. Arm-PCR of CDR3 regions and iRepertoire HTBI primers were the basis on which TCR beta libraries were built. Each CDR3 protein is one row after TCRdb ran MiXCR on the multiplex PCR reads. The top ten clones hold around a quarter of a sample with fewer than 550,000 distinct CDR3 sequences, about 16% of them seen once. Time point reported: newly diagnosed GD, antithyroid drugs for less than 3 months. PBMCs were the source of the RNA used for TCR sequencing. These data were also filed under a second study, of T cells in Graves' hyperthyroidism and ophthalmopathy.

This sample comprised peripheral blood mononuclear cells (PBMCs), obtained at new diagnosis, from a patient treated with antithyroid drugs. The receptors were gathered from a woman aged 40-65 years with Graves disease.

This clonotype came up many times. The rearrangement links TRBV12-3 or TRBV12-4 to TRBJ2-7; D is undetermined. This CDR3 comprises 14 residues. The V gene lost 3 bases and the J gene lost 4 bases, with 13 bases spanning the gap. The CDR3 region is CASSFEDGWYEQYF. Here the CDR3 DNA reads TGTGCCAGCAGTTTCGAGGACGGCTGGTACGAGCAGTACTTC.

This chain uses TRBV29-1 with TRBJ1-3; D not resolved. Germline lookup yields CDR1 SQVTM and CDR2 ANQGSEA. Trimming shortened V by 1 base and J by 2 bases, and 12 bases separated the two germline ends. CDR3 size: 15 residues. The chain's CDR3 is CSVEVREVPGNTIYF. CDR3 sequence (DNA): TGCAGCGTTGAAGTTCGGGAGGTCCCTGGAAACACCATATATTTT.

The genes are TRBV7-6 and TRBJ1-5; TRBD1 might be the D (6 bases). Germline CDR1 and CDR2: SGHVS and FNYEAQ. V dropped 4 bases and J dropped 0 bases, with 13 bases sitting between them. The CDR3 has 16 residues. The chain's CDR3 is CASSSPTGNSNQPQHF. The CDR3 DNA is TGTGCCAGCAGCTCCCCGACAGGTAATAGCAATCAGCCCCAGCATTTT.

V gene TRBV9 combines with J gene TRBJ1-2; 8 nucleotides agree with TRBD1. The CDR3 is 14 amino acids. The trim removed 2 bases at V and 10 bases at J, leaving 10 bases unmatched. Germline V gives CDR1 SGDLS, CDR2 YYNGEE. The CDR3 region has the DNA TGTGCCAGCAGCGTCGACACAGGGGGTCTCACCTACACCTTC. Translation: CASSVDTGGLTYTF.

The CDR3 region is CASSQMDRVGGELFF. Here the CDR3 DNA reads TGCGCCAGCAGCCAAATGGACAGGGTGGGCGGGGAGCTGTTTTTT. The rearrangement uses TRBV4-1 and TRBJ2-2, with 8 nucleotides matching TRBD1. Germline V gene data show CDR1 as MGHRA and CDR2 as YSYEKL. The CDR3 covers 15 residues. The V and J ends lost 2 bases and 7 bases, in that order; junction bases with no gene match: 6.

This clonotype was seen many times. This sequence joins TRBV20-1 and TRBJ1-1, with TRBD1 as a possible D gene (6 bases). The germline gives CDR1 DFQATT, CDR2 SNEGSKA (reference sequence). Trimming removed 6 bases from V and 0 bases from J, with 14 bases in between. The CDR3 is made up of 14 amino acids. CDR3 sequence reads: CSANLGQLNTEAFF. DNA of the CDR3: TGCAGTGCCAACCTTGGACAGCTGAACACTGAAGCTTTCTTT.

The J gene is TRBJ1-5, the V gene TRBV6-5, with D possibly matching TRBD1 (5 bases). This CDR3 has 14 residues. V shed 4 bases and J shed 7 bases, with 14 bases lying between them. Germline V CDR1 and CDR2: MNHEY, SVGAGI. CDR3 in amino acids: CASSSAGVRQPQHF. CDR3 nucleotides: TGTGCCAGCAGTTCGGCGGGGGTACGGCAGCCCCAGCATTTT.

This clonotype was seen more than once but under ten times. The genes are TRBV7-9 and TRBJ1-1, with unresolved D. Trimming pared 2 bases from V and 1 base from J, leaving 11 bases between. This CDR3 has 15 residues. CDR1 is SEHNR, CDR2 FQNEAQ, per germline (reference sequence). CDR3 sequence reads: CASSLILYTNTEAFF. CDR3 DNA sequence: TGTGCCAGCAGCTTAATACTTTACACGAACACTGAAGCTTTCTTT.

This chain connects TRBV6-2 or TRBV6-3 to TRBJ2-7; 8 nucleotides agree with TRBD1. The V and J ends lost 0 bases and 2 bases, in that order; junction bases with no gene match: 3. Per the germline V gene, CDR1 is MNHEY and CDR2 is SVGEGT. This CDR3 comprises 15 residues. The CDR3 sequence: CASSYSETGAYEQYF. In nucleotides, the CDR3 is TGTGCCAGCAGTTACTCAGAGACAGGGGCCTACGAGCAGTACTTC.

This clonotype appeared many times. The chain couples TRBV28 to TRBJ1-1, with 9 bases that match TRBD1. V lost 6 bases, J lost 5 bases, and 7 bases stayed unmatched. The CDR3 runs to 14 residues. Germline CDR1 reads MDHEN; CDR2 reads SYDVKM. This CDR3 is CASRYNRGRTEAFF. The CDR3 region has the DNA TGTGCCAGCAGGTATAACAGGGGGCGGACTGAAGCTTTCTTT.

V gene TRBV6-9 combines with J gene TRBJ2-3; 7 positions match TRBD2. CDR1 and CDR2 (germline): MNHGY, SVAAGI. This CDR3 comprises 14 residues. V lost 4 bases to trimming and J lost 4 bases; unmatched junction nucleotides: 5. In DNA, the CDR3 is TGTGCCAGCAGTTGGGGGGGATCGGCAGATACGCAGTATTTT. This gives the protein CASSWGGSADTQYF.

This clonotype was seen at least ten times. The rearrangement links TRBV5-1 to TRBJ2-3; no clear D. The V gene lost 0 bases and the J gene lost 4 bases, with 9 bases spanning the gap. CDR1 SGHRS and CDR2 YFSETQ come from the germline V gene. The CDR3 loop spans 14 amino acids. CDR3 nucleotide sequence: TGCGCCAGCAGCTTGGAGTACCCGGCAGATACGCAGTATTTT. It yields the protein CASSLEYPADTQYF. The variable domain in full, completed from reference TRBV5-1 and TRBJ2-3, reads KAGVTQTPRYLIKTRGQQVTLSCSPISGHRSVSWYQQTPGQGLQFLFEYFSETQRNKGNFPGRFSGRQFSNSRSEMNVSTLELGDSALYLCASSLEYPADTQYFGPGTRLTVL.

This clonotype was observed many times. V gene TRBV2 combines with J gene TRBJ2-7; 7 bases fit TRBD2. The germline gives CDR1 SNHLY, CDR2 FYNNEI. Unmatched junction bases numbered 11, after V lost 6 bases and J lost 6 bases. The CDR3 extends over 14 amino acids. CDR3 region: CASSSVNSGLEQYF. CDR3 bases: TGTGCCAGCAGCAGTGTAAATAGCGGGCTCGAGCAGTACTTC.

The chain carries TRBV28 and TRBJ1-5; 9 positions match TRBD1. After removal of 10 bases from V and 5 bases from J, the junction contained 3 bases not matched to a gene. The CDR3 totals 12 residues. Germline values: CDR1 MDHEN, CDR2 SYDVKM. The CDR3 bases are TGTGCCACGCACAGGGGGCATCAGCCCCAGCATTTT. It is translated as CATHRGHQPQHF.

This clonotype was detected many times. The chain joins TRBV28 to TRBJ1-6; D might be TRBD1 (6 bases). Per the germline V gene, CDR1 is MDHEN and CDR2 is SYDVKM. The CDR3 spans 19 residues. V lost 5 bases and J lost 1, with 21 bases in between. The CDR3 loop is CASSTRGARLGSYNSPLHF. In DNA form, the CDR3 reads TGTGCCAGCAGTACTCGGGGGGCCCGACTCGGGTCCTATAATTCACCCCTCCACTTT.